A selection of T cell receptor beta chains follows, all from one sample in a study of T-cell reconstitution after alpha-beta-depleted transplantation in children. TCRdb itself ran the PCR reads through MiXCR, one entry per CDR3 protein. This sample yields hundreds of thousands of distinct CDR3 sequences, of which over 10% are seen a single time; 2.2% belongs to the top ten. The material sequenced was PBMCs, mostly from graft donor cells, taken 360 days after TCRalphabeta/CD19-depleted stem cell transplant. The receptors stem from a male patient younger than 18 who had a stem cell transplant for acute myeloid leukemia, so the T cells may come from the graft donor. The CDR3 runs from the conserved cysteine through the conserved F or W. Fields, in order: D gene, J gene, V gene, clone size, CDR3 DNA, CDR3 protein. A D gene is named only where the DNA matches it firmly. The size field is filled for only some rows; it gives once, few, many or a size class.

d_gene: TRBD2
j_gene: TRBJ2-1
v_gene: TRBV5-1
abundance: many
CDR3nt: TGCGCCAGCAGCTTACTAGCGGGAGATAGAACAGAGTTCTTC
CDR3aa: CASSLLAGDRTEFF

d_gene: TRBD2
j_gene: TRBJ2-2
v_gene: TRBV7-6
abundance: -
CDR3nt: TGTGCCAGCAGCTCAGGACTAGCGGGACCGGGCACCGGGGAGCTGTTTTTT
CDR3aa: CASSSGLAGPGTGELFF

d_gene: -
j_gene: TRBJ2-1
v_gene: TRBV30
abundance: -
CDR3nt: TGTGCCTGGGGTCAGACTAATGAGCAGTTCTTC
CDR3aa: CAWGQTNEQFF

d_gene: TRBD2
j_gene: TRBJ2-5
v_gene: TRBV20-1
abundance: -
CDR3nt: TGCAGTGCCGGACTAGCGGGGGCCTCTTGGGAGACCCAGTACTTC
CDR3aa: CSAGLAGASWETQYF

d_gene: -
j_gene: TRBJ2-7
v_gene: TRBV27
abundance: few
CDR3nt: TGTGCCAGCAGTCCCCTTGGGGTTCCCTACGAGCAGTACTTC
CDR3aa: CASSPLGVPYEQYF

d_gene: -
j_gene: TRBJ2-7
v_gene: TRBV7-8
abundance: many
CDR3nt: TGTGCCAGCAGCTTAGCATTTACGGGGACTCGGAACGAGCAGTACTTC
CDR3aa: CASSLAFTGTRNEQYF

d_gene: -
j_gene: TRBJ2-2
v_gene: TRBV5-1
abundance: -
CDR3nt: TGCGCCAGTTTCATCCAGTACGGGGAGCTGTTTTTT
CDR3aa: CASFIQYGELFF

d_gene: TRBD2
j_gene: TRBJ2-7
v_gene: TRBV7-9
abundance: many
CDR3nt: TGTGCCAGCAGCTCCCCAGTTAGCGGGTACTACGAGCAGTACTTC
CDR3aa: CASSSPVSGYYEQYF

d_gene: TRBD1
j_gene: TRBJ1-1
v_gene: TRBV15
abundance: many
CDR3nt: TGTGCCACCAGCAGAGCCTTCTCACCGGGACAGGGAAAAAGTGAAGCTTTCTTT
CDR3aa: CATSRAFSPGQGKSEAFF

d_gene: TRBD2
j_gene: TRBJ2-7
v_gene: TRBV7-2
abundance: -
CDR3nt: TGTGCCAGCAGCTTAGCGCTGGTGGCGGGAGGTACGTACGAGCAGTACTTC
CDR3aa: CASSLALVAGGTYEQYF

d_gene: -
j_gene: TRBJ1-4
v_gene: TRBV12-3/TRBV12-4
abundance: few
CDR3nt: TGTGCCAGCAGTCCCGTACCCAGGCTTAATGAAAAACTGTTTTTT
CDR3aa: CASSPVPRLNEKLFF

d_gene: TRBD2
j_gene: TRBJ2-1
v_gene: TRBV18
abundance: few
CDR3nt: TGTGCCAGCTCACCACCGCGACTAGCGGGAGAGCAGTTCTTC
CDR3aa: CASSPPRLAGEQFF

d_gene: -
j_gene: TRBJ2-3
v_gene: TRBV24-1
abundance: few
CDR3nt: TGTGCCACCAGTTCCCCGAGCGAGAGACCTTTCACAGATACGCAGTATTTT
CDR3aa: CATSSPSERPFTDTQYF

d_gene: -
j_gene: TRBJ2-1
v_gene: TRBV4-3
abundance: many
CDR3nt: TGCGCCAGCAGCGTGGAGTCGAGCTCCTACAATGAGCAGTTCTTC
CDR3aa: CASSVESSSYNEQFF

d_gene: -
j_gene: TRBJ1-4
v_gene: TRBV12-3/TRBV12-4
abundance: few
CDR3nt: TGTGCCAGCGATGGGGGGCAGCGTGAAAAACTGTTTTTT
CDR3aa: CASDGGQREKLFF

d_gene: TRBD2
j_gene: TRBJ2-3
v_gene: TRBV7-8
abundance: -
CDR3nt: TGTGCCAGCAGCTTAGTAGCGGGAGAAGATACGCAGTATTTT
CDR3aa: CASSLVAGEDTQYF

d_gene: TRBD2
j_gene: TRBJ2-2
v_gene: TRBV7-7
abundance: many
CDR3nt: TGTGCTAGCAGCTCGACTAGCGGGAGCCCGAACACCGGGGAGCTGTTTTTT
CDR3aa: CASSSTSGSPNTGELFF

d_gene: TRBD2
j_gene: TRBJ2-7
v_gene: TRBV7-2
abundance: many
CDR3nt: TGTGCCAGCAGCCCTAGTGCCCCTAGCGGGCTCCCCTACGAGCAGTACTTC
CDR3aa: CASSPSAPSGLPYEQYF

d_gene: -
j_gene: TRBJ2-7
v_gene: TRBV5-6
abundance: -
CDR3nt: TGTGCCAGCAGCTTGGATGTCAGGCCTGCCTACGAGCAGTACTTC
CDR3aa: CASSLDVRPAYEQYF

d_gene: TRBD2
j_gene: TRBJ2-7
v_gene: TRBV11-3
abundance: -
CDR3nt: TGTGCCAGCAGCTCTGGGGCTAGCGGGAGCGAGCAGTACTTC
CDR3aa: CASSSGASGSEQYF

d_gene: TRBD1
j_gene: TRBJ2-1
v_gene: TRBV20-1
abundance: few
CDR3nt: TGCAGTGCTAGATCCCAGACAGGGGGTCCCGTAAAGCAGTTCTTC
CDR3aa: CSARSQTGGPVKQFF

d_gene: TRBD1
j_gene: TRBJ2-2
v_gene: TRBV7-2
abundance: -
CDR3nt: TGTGCCAGCAGCTTGCTTGCGACAGGGGCCGGCGGGGAGCTGTTTTTT
CDR3aa: CASSLLATGAGGELFF

d_gene: TRBD2
j_gene: TRBJ2-1
v_gene: TRBV3-1
abundance: few
CDR3nt: TGTGCCAGCAGCCAAGGTTTACTTCTAGCGGGAAAGGGCAATGAGCAGTTCTTC
CDR3aa: CASSQGLLLAGKGNEQFF

d_gene: TRBD2
j_gene: TRBJ2-3
v_gene: TRBV7-9
abundance: -
CDR3nt: TGTGCCAGCAGCTTAGAAGCGGGGGATACGCAGTATTTT
CDR3aa: CASSLEAGDTQYF

d_gene: -
j_gene: TRBJ2-7
v_gene: TRBV10-3
abundance: few
CDR3nt: TGTGCCATCAGTGAGCAACTTAAAGGACACTCCTACGAGCAGTACTTC
CDR3aa: CAISEQLKGHSYEQYF

d_gene: -
j_gene: TRBJ2-7
v_gene: TRBV2
abundance: few
CDR3nt: TGTGCCAGCGGCGGTAAACCGGTCCATTTAGTCTTC
CDR3aa: CASGGKPVHLVF

d_gene: TRBD2
j_gene: TRBJ2-3
v_gene: TRBV20-1
abundance: many
CDR3nt: TGCAGTGCTAGGTCTAGCGGGAGCCGTGGAGAAGATACGCAGTATTTT
CDR3aa: CSARSSGSRGEDTQYF

d_gene: TRBD2
j_gene: TRBJ2-5
v_gene: TRBV7-9
abundance: few
CDR3nt: TGTGCCAGCAGCTTAGCCGGGGCTAGCGGGGAGACCCAGTACTTC
CDR3aa: CASSLAGASGETQYF

d_gene: TRBD2
j_gene: TRBJ2-3
v_gene: TRBV20-1
abundance: few
CDR3nt: TGCAGTGCTAGTCTAGCGGGAGGGTACACAGATACGCAGTATTTT
CDR3aa: CSASLAGGYTDTQYF